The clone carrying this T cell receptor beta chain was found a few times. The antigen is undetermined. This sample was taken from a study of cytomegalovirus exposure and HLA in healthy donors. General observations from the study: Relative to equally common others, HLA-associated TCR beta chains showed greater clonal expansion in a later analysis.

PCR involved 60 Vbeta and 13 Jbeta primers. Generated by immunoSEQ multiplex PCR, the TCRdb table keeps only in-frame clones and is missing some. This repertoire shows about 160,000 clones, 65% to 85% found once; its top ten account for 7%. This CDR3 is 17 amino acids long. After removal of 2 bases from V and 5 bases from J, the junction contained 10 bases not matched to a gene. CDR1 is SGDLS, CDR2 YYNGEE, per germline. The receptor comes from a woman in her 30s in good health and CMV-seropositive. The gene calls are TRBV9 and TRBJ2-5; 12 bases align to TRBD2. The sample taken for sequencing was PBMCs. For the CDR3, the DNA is TGTGCCAGCAGCGTCGAGATAGGTGGGACTAGCGGGGAGACCCAGTACTTC. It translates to CASSVEIGGTSGETQYF.